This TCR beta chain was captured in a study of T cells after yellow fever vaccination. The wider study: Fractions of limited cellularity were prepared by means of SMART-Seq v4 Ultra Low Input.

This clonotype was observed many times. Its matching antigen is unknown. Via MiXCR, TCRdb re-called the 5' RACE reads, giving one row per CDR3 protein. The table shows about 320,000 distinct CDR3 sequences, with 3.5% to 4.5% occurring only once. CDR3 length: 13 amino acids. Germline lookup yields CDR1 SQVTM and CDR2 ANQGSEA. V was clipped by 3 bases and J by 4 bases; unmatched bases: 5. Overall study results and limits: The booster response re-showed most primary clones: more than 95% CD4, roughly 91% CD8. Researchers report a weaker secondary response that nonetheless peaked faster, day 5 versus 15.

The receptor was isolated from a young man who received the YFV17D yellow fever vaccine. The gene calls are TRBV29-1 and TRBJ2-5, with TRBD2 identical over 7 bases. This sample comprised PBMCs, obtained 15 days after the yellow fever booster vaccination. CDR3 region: CSVDNIAGETQYF. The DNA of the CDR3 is TGCAGCGTTGACAATATAGCGGGAGAGACCCAGTACTTC.